Following are 29 T cell receptor beta chains from one sample sequenced in a study of cytomegalovirus exposure and HLA in healthy donors. The PCR had 60 Vbeta and 13 Jbeta primers. Clones were read by immunoSEQ multiplex PCR, and TCRdb kept only the in-frame ones, dropping some. The table shows 130,000 or so clones, with approximately 84% occurring only once. The source material was PBMCs. All receptors come from a middle-aged woman in good health and CMV-seronegative.

This chain uses TRBV19 with TRBJ2-2, with 7 bases lining up with TRBD2. Germline CDR1 reads LNHDA; CDR2 reads SQIVND (reference sequence). The junction had 4 bases not matched to a gene; V was cut back by 3 bases and J by 0 bases. The length of the CDR3 is 16 residues. CDR3 region: CASSIGLVTNTGELFF. CDR3 coding DNA: TGTGCCAGTAGTATTGGACTAGTTACGAACACCGGGGAGCTGTTTTTT.

The chain links TRBV19 to TRBJ1-2; D may be TRBD1 (5 bases). V was trimmed by 10 bases and J by 4 bases, leaving 19 bases between them. Germline CDR1 LNHDA, CDR2 SQIVND (reference sequence). The CDR3 contains 14 residues. CDR3 nucleotide sequence: TGTGCCACCTGGGGTCAGGGTTTTAGCTATGGCTACACCTTC. It is translated as CATWGQGFSYGYTF.

The J gene is TRBJ2-2, the V gene TRBV6-1, with a possible D match to TRBD1 (6 bases). The germline CDR1 and CDR2 sequences are MNHNS and SASEGT. V was pared by 2 bases and J by 0 bases, with 10 bases between. The CDR3 is 16 amino acids. CDR3: CASSELGGSNTGELFF. As DNA, the CDR3 is TGTGCCAGCAGTGAACTTGGGGGCTCGAACACCGGGGAGCTGTTTTTT.

The gene calls are TRBV4-1 and TRBJ2-7, with TRBD1 matching 10 bases. This CDR3 has 16 amino acids. Germline CDR1 MGHRA, CDR2 YSYEKL. The V segment lost 2 bases and the J segment 2 bases; nucleotides outside the gene matches: 6. Here the CDR3 reads CASSQSTGGAAYEQYF. Written as DNA, the CDR3 is TGCGCCAGCAGCCAATCGACAGGGGGCGCAGCCTACGAGCAGTACTTC.

This clone showed up just a few times. The rearrangement links TRBV7-2 to TRBJ2-3; 7 bases are a match to TRBD1. V lost 1 base to trimming and J lost 7 bases; unmatched junction nucleotides: 5. CDR3 length equals 14 residues. Germline assignment: CDR1 SGHTA and CDR2 FQGNSA. The CDR3 bases are TGTGCCAGCAGCTTAGAAAGGGACAGTCATACGCAGTATTTT. Protein: CASSLERDSHTQYF. Together with reference TRBV7-2 and TRBJ2-3, the CDR3 gives the full variable domain: GAGVSQSPSNKVTEKGKDVELRCDPISGHTALYWYRQSLGQGLEFLIYFQGNSAPDKSGLPSDRFSAERTGGSVSTLTIQRTQQEDSAVYLCASSLERDSHTQYFGPGTRLTVL.

The V gene is TRBV9, the J gene TRBJ2-1; TRBD2 matches at 10 bases. The CDR3 has 19 residues. Germline V CDR1 and CDR2: SGDLS, YYNGEE. J was trimmed by 0 bases and V by 0 bases; bases with no gene match: 9. The CDR3: CASSVAKNSSGSSYNEQFF. The CDR3 region has the DNA TGTGCCAGCAGCGTAGCAAAAAATTCTAGCGGGAGCTCCTACAATGAGCAGTTCTTC. Full variable domain (rest looked up from reference TRBV9 and TRBJ2-1): DSGVTQTPKHLITATGQRVTLRCSPRSGDLSVYWYQQSLDQGLQFLIQYYNGEERAKGNILERFSAQQFPDLHSELNLSSLELGDSALYFCASSVAKNSSGSSYNEQFFGPGTRLTVL.

The chain has TRBV6-6 and TRBJ1-5; TRBD1 aligns across 8 bases. The CDR3 runs 14 residues. J gave up 2 bases and V 5 bases, and 2 bases lay outside the gene matches. Looked up from germline, CDR1 is MNHNY and CDR2 is SVGAGI (reference sequence). The CDR3 protein is CASSTTGGNQPQHF. The CDR3, as DNA: TGTGCCAGCAGTACGACAGGGGGCAATCAGCCCCAGCATTTT.

The chain has TRBV11-3 and TRBJ1-2; TRBD1 matches 8 bases. CDR3 length equals 13 residues. Germline V gene lookup returns CDR1 SGHNT and CDR2 YENEEA. The V segment lost 2 bases and the J segment 5 bases; nucleotides outside the gene matches: 1. CDR3 residues: CASSLTGGYGYTF. For the CDR3, the DNA is TGTGCCAGCAGCTTAACAGGGGGGTATGGCTACACCTTC.

This chain joins TRBV4-1 and TRBJ1-1; TRBD1 matches at 8 bases. J lost 1 base, V lost 6 bases, and 7 bases had no gene match. CDR1 MGHRA and CDR2 YSYEKL come from the germline V gene. CDR3 length: 15 residues. The CDR3 DNA follows: TGCGCCAGCAGTCTCAACAGGGGGTCGAACACTGAAGCTTTCTTT. Protein product: CASSLNRGSNTEAFF.

This CDR3 is CASSISFSYEQFF. The CDR3 DNA follows: TGTGCCAGTAGTATTTCTTTCTCGTATGAGCAGTTCTTC. The rearrangement uses TRBV19 and TRBJ2-1, with D hard to call. Trimming took off 3 bases at V and 8 bases at J, with 11 bases between the two ends. The CDR3 loop spans 13 amino acids. Germline-derived CDR1 and CDR2 are LNHDA and SQIVND (reference sequence).

J is TRBJ1-1 and V is TRBV28, with D possibly matching TRBD1 (6 bases). V was clipped by 8 bases and J by 1 base, with 11 bases between them. This CDR3 is built from 13 residues. Germline assignment: CDR1 MDHEN and CDR2 SYDVKM. CDR3 nucleotide sequence: TGTGCCAGCTACCTACAGGGGAACACTGAAGCTTTCTTT. Protein sequence: CASYLQGNTEAFF.

V and J are TRBV2 and TRBJ2-3; 8 positions match TRBD2. V was pared by 5 bases and J by 11 bases, with 6 bases of the junction left unmatched. The CDR3 extends over 12 amino acids. Germline V CDR1 and CDR2: SNHLY, FYNNEI. CDR3 in DNA: TGTGCCAGCAGTTTAGAGCGGGAGTGGCAGTATTTT. It specifies CASSLEREWQYF.

This rearrangement joins TRBV27 to TRBJ1-1; perhaps TRBD1 as D (6 bases). V lost 0 bases, J lost 4 bases, and 12 bases lay in between. The CDR3 runs 15 residues. Per germline, CDR1 MNHEY and CDR2 SMNVEV (reference sequence). DNA for the CDR3: TGTGCCAGCAGTTTATCCGCAGGGGTAGGCACTGAAGCTTTCTTT. Residues: CASSLSAGVGTEAFF.

V gene TRBV5-1 combines with J gene TRBJ1-1, with 7 bases matching TRBD1. The CDR3 loop spans 17 amino acids. Losses at the gene ends were 0 bases for V and 0 bases for J; bases not matched to a gene: 8. From germline, CDR1 is SGHRS and CDR2 YFSETQ. CDR3 nucleotide sequence: TGCGCCAGCAGCTTGGCTCTGGCAGGGGGTTTGAACACTGAAGCTTTCTTT. As protein: CASSLALAGGLNTEAFF.

For this clone: A read error may produce the germline difference seen at one junction end. V usage is TRBV2 and J usage is TRBJ1-3; D is unclear. Germline CDR1 SNHLY, CDR2 FYNNEI. This CDR3 comprises 16 residues. The CDR3 region has the DNA TGTGCCAGCAGTGTCCGCGCGGTCATCTCTGAAAACACCATATATTTT. Protein product: CASSVRAVISENTIYF.

The J gene is TRBJ2-5, the V gene TRBV4-3; 8 nucleotides align to TRBD1. V lost 4 bases to trimming and J lost 3 bases; unmatched junction nucleotides: 7. CDR1 is LGHNA and CDR2 is YSLEER in the germline V gene. The CDR3 is 15 residues long. The CDR3 sequence: CASSRITGGKETQYF. CDR3 bases: TGCGCCAGCAGCCGTATCACAGGGGGTAAAGAGACCCAGTACTTC.

J is TRBJ2-1 and V is TRBV4-2; 11 nucleotides agree with TRBD2. The V segment lost 1 base and the J segment 7 bases; nucleotides outside the gene matches: 6. Germline V gene sequence: CDR1 LGHNA, CDR2 YNFKEQ. This CDR3 region has 16 residues. The CDR3 protein is CASSQVGSGRANEQFF. CDR3 bases: TGTGCCAGCAGCCAAGTCGGTAGCGGGAGGGCTAATGAGCAGTTCTTC.

The rearrangement uses TRBV9 and TRBJ2-2; 10 bases are a match to TRBD2. CDR3 length: 18 residues. V trimming: 2 bases; J trimming: 6 bases; junction bases outside the gene matches: 13. Germline CDR1 reads SGDLS; CDR2 reads YYNGEE. The CDR3 DNA reads as TGTGCCAGCAGCGTTACGAGGGAGCTAGCGGGAGCAGCCGGGGAGCTGTTTTTT. Translated, it gives CASSVTRELAGAAGELFF.

This chain links TRBV27 with TRBJ2-1, with TRBD2 as a possible D gene (6 bases). The CDR3 sequence is 16 residues long. The V gene lost 2 bases and the J gene lost 0 bases, with 11 bases spanning the gap. The germline gives CDR1 MNHEY, CDR2 SMNVEV (reference sequence). CDR3 in amino acids: CASSLGTWSSYNEQFF. CDR3 sequence (DNA): TGTGCCAGCAGTTTAGGGACTTGGAGCTCCTACAATGAGCAGTTCTTC.

This clone was seen a few times. This rearrangement joins TRBV5-1 to TRBJ2-1; D possibly corresponds to TRBD2 (6 bases). CDR3 length: 16 residues. Per germline, CDR1 SGHRS and CDR2 YFSETQ. Trimming cost V 4 bases and J 0 bases, with 14 bases left between them. The CDR3 sequence is CASSAGGPSSYNEQFF. In nucleotides, the CDR3 is TGCGCCAGCAGCGCTGGAGGGCCAAGCTCCTACAATGAGCAGTTCTTC.

This chain joins TRBV11-2 and TRBJ2-5; 8 nucleotides line up with TRBD2. The germline gives CDR1 SGHAT, CDR2 FQNNGV. The J segment lost 1 base and the V segment lost 1 base, leaving 5 bases of the junction unmatched. The length of the CDR3 is 16 residues. For the CDR3, the DNA is TGTGCCAGCAGCTTAGTAGCCCGGGGGGGCCAAGAGACCCAGTACTTC. Translating gives CASSLVARGGQETQYF.

The CDR3 DNA reads as TGTGCCAGCGGTACAGTAAGCACAGATACGCAGTATTTT. Its translation is CASGTVSTDTQYF. The chain joins TRBV7-3 to TRBJ2-3; no definite D call. The CDR3 runs to 13 residues. V was trimmed by 8 bases and J by 0 bases, leaving 9 bases between them. Germline loops: CDR1 SGHTA, CDR2 FQGTGA.

V usage is TRBV23-1 and J usage is TRBJ1-5, with D tentatively TRBD1 (5 bases). TRBV23-1 is assigned to the ORF class and has an uncertain function. The CDR3 extends over 17 amino acids. The V end lost 2 bases, the J end lost 5 bases, and 19 bases lay between the germline ends. DNA for the CDR3: TGCGCCAGCAGTCAAAGGGGTATCGGGACTCTAGATCAGCCCCAGCATTTT. This codes for CASSQRGIGTLDQPQHF.

This CDR3 is CASSGGVGVGQPQHF. The DNA for the CDR3 is TGTGCCAGCAGCGGAGGAGTCGGGGTTGGGCAGCCCCAGCATTTT. The gene calls are TRBV7-8 and TRBJ1-5; D is unclear. The ends were cut back, 5 bases at V and 7 bases at J, with 18 bases in the middle. Germline CDR1 and CDR2: SGHVS and FQNEAQ. CDR3 length: 15 amino acids.

The sample holds a few counts of this clone. This rearrangement joins TRBV27 to TRBJ1-3, with no clear D. Trimming removed 8 bases from V and 1 base from J, with 9 bases in between. The CDR3 has 13 residues. Germline V gives CDR1 MNHEY, CDR2 SMNVEV (reference sequence). The CDR3 nucleotides are TGTGCCAGCTCCCCACGGTCTGGAAACACCATATATTTT. It encodes CASSPRSGNTIYF.

The chain uses TRBV9 and TRBJ2-7, with D perhaps TRBD2 (5 bases). The V end lost 0 bases, the J end lost 6 bases, and 10 bases lay between the germline ends. This CDR3 spans 13 amino acids. Germline values: CDR1 SGDLS, CDR2 YYNGEE. CDR3: CASSVVDSAEQYF. The CDR3 DNA is TGTGCCAGCAGCGTAGTGGACTCCGCCGAGCAGTACTTC.

V gene TRBV19 combines with J gene TRBJ1-5, with D maybe TRBD1 (5 bases). Trimming left V 6 bases short and J 5 bases short, with 11 bases between. Germline V lookup: CDR1 LNHDA, CDR2 SQIVND (reference sequence). This CDR3 is built from 13 residues. The CDR3 nucleotides are TGTGCCAGTAGCGGACACCTTTATCAGCCCCAGCATTTT. It encodes CASSGHLYQPQHF.

The chain joins TRBV4-2 to TRBJ2-1; 8 bases are shared with TRBD2. The trim removed 4 bases at V and 0 bases at J, leaving 2 bases unmatched. CDR1 and CDR2 (germline): LGHNA, YNFKEQ. This CDR3 region has 15 residues. The CDR3 reads CASSPSGSSYNEQFF. The CDR3 coding sequence is TGTGCCAGCAGCCCAAGCGGGAGCTCCTACAATGAGCAGTTCTTC.

V gene TRBV28 combines with J gene TRBJ2-5; 10 bases agree with TRBD2. The V and J ends lost 3 bases and 5 bases, in that order; junction bases with no gene match: 0. CDR3 length: 13 amino acids. Germline CDR1 MDHEN, CDR2 SYDVKM. Here the CDR3 reads CASSFSGRETQYF. CDR3 sequence (DNA): TGTGCCAGCAGTTTTAGCGGGAGGGAGACCCAGTACTTC.